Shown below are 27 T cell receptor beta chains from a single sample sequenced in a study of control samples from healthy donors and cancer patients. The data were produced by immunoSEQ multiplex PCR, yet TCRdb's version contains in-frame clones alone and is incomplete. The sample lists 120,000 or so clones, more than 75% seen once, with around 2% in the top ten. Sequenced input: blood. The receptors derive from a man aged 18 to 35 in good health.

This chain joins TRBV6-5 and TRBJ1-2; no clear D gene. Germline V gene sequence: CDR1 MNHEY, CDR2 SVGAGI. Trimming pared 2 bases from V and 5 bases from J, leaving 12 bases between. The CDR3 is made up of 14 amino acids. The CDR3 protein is CASSYDGDFYGYTF. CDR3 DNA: TGTGCCAGCAGTTACGACGGCGACTTTTATGGCTACACCTTC.

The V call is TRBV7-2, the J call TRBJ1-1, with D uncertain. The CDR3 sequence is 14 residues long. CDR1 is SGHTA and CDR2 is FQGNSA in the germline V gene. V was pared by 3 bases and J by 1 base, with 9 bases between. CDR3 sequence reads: CASSFGIANTEAFF. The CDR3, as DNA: TGTGCCAGCAGCTTTGGTATCGCGAACACTGAAGCTTTCTTT.

CDR3 DNA sequence: TGTGCCACCAGCCCCCAAACCCAAGAAAAACTGTTTTTT. Its protein is CATSPQTQEKLFF. J is TRBJ1-4 and V is TRBV15; D remains unclear. V shed 5 bases and J shed 8 bases, with 12 bases lying between them. CDR1 LNHNV and CDR2 YYDKDF come from the germline V gene (reference sequence). The CDR3 spans 13 residues.

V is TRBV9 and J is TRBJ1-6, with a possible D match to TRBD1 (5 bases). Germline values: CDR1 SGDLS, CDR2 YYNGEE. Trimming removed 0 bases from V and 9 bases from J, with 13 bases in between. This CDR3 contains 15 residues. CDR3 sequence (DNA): TGTGCCAGCAGCGTAGTGAGCAGGGTCGGTTCACCCCTCCACTTT. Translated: CASSVVSRVGSPLHF.

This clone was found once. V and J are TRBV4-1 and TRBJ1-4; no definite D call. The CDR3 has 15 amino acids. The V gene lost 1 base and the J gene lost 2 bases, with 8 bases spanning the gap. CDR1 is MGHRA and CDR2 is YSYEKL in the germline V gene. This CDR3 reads CASSQGRSTNEKLFF. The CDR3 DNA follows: TGCGCCAGCAGCCAAGGCCGGTCTACTAATGAAAAACTGTTTTTT.

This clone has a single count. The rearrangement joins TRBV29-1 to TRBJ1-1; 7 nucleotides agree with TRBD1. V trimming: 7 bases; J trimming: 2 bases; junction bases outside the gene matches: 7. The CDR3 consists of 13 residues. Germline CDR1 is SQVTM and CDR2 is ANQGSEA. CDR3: CSGNRGVNTEAFF. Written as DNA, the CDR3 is TGCAGCGGTAACAGGGGAGTTAACACTGAAGCTTTCTTT.

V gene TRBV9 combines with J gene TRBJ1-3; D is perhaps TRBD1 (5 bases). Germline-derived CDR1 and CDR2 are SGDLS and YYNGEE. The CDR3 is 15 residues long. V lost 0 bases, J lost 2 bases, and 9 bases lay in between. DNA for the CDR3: TGTGCCAGCAGCGTAGCTACGGGGGCTGGAAACACCATATATTTT. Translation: CASSVATGAGNTIYF.

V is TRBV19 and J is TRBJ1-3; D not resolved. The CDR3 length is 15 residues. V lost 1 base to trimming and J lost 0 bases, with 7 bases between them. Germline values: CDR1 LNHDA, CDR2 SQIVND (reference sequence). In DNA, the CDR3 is TGTGCCAGTAGTATAGGGGAAATCTCTGGAAACACCATATATTTT. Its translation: CASSIGEISGNTIYF.

The DNA for the CDR3 is TGTGCCAGCAGCTTCATTCGGGTCGACAGTCGCAACACTGAAGCTTTCTTT. It specifies CASSFIRVDSRNTEAFF. The chain combines TRBV7-3 with TRBJ1-1, with D tentatively TRBD1 (5 bases). Germline CDR1 and CDR2: SGHTA and FQGTGA. Trimming took 3 bases from V and 2 from J, leaving 19 bases between them. This CDR3 region has 17 residues.

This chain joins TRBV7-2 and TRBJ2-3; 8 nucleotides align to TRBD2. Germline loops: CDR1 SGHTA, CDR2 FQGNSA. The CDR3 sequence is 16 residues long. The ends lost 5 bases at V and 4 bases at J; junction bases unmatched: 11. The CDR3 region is CASSHKAGAGADTQYF. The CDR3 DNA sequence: TGTGCCAGCAGCCATAAAGCGGGAGCAGGGGCAGATACGCAGTATTTT.

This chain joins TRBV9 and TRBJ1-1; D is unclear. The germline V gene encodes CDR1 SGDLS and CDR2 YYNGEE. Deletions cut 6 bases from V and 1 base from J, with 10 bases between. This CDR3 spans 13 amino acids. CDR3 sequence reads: CASTRAENTEAFF. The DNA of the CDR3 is TGTGCCAGCACGCGAGCCGAGAACACTGAAGCTTTCTTT.

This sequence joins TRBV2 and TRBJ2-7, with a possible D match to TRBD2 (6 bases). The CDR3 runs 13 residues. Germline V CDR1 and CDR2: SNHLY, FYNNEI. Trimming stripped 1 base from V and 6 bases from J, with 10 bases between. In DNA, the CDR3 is TGTGCCAGCAGTGAAGGAGGAGGGGCCGAGCAGTACTTC. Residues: CASSEGGGAEQYF.

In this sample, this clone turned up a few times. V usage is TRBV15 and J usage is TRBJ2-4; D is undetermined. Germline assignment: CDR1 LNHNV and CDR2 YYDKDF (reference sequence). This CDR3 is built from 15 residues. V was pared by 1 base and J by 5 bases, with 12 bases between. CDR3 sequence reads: CATSRAGSGENIQYF. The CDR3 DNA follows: TGTGCCACCAGCAGAGCCGGGTCTGGGGAAAACATTCAGTACTTC.

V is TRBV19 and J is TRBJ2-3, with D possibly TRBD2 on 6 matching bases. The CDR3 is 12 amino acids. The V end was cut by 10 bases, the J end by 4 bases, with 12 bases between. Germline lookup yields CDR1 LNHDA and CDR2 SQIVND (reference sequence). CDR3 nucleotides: TGTGCCACTACCGGGAGCTCAGATACGCAGTATTTT. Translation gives CATTGSSDTQYF.

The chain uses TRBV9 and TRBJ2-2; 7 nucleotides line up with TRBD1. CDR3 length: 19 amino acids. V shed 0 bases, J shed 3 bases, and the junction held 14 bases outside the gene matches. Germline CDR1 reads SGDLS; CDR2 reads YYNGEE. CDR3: CASSVDFVDTGTDTGELFF. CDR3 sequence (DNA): TGTGCCAGCAGCGTAGATTTCGTTGATACCGGGACAGACACCGGGGAGCTGTTTTTT.

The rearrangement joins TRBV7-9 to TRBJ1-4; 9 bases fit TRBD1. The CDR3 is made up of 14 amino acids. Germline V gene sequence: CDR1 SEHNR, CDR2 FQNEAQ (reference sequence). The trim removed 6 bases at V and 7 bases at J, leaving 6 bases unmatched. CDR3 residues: CASSAGQGSEKLFF. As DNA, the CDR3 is TGTGCCAGCAGTGCGGGACAGGGAAGTGAAAAACTGTTTTTT.

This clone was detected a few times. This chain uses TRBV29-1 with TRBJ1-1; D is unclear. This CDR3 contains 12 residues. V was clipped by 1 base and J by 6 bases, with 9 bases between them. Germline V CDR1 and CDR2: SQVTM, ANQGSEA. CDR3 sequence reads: CSVEGIEPEAFF. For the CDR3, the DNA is TGCAGCGTTGAAGGGATCGAGCCTGAAGCTTTCTTT.

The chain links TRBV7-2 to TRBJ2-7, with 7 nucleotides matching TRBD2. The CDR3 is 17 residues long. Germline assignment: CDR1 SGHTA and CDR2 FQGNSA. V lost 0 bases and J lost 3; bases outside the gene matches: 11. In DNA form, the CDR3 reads TGTGCCAGCAGCTTAGCGATTCGGGAGGTCATTCTCTACGAGCAGTACTTC. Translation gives CASSLAIREVILYEQYF.

The CDR3 is CASSLRLGGSGANVLTF. The CDR3 DNA reads TGTGCCAGCAGTTTAAGGTTAGGAGGGTCTGGGGCCAACGTCCTGACTTTC. This chain connects TRBV28 to TRBJ2-6; weak D call: TRBD2 (6 bases). CDR1 MDHEN and CDR2 SYDVKM come from the germline V gene. The length of the CDR3 is 17 residues. V shed 2 bases and J shed 1 base, with 12 bases lying between them.

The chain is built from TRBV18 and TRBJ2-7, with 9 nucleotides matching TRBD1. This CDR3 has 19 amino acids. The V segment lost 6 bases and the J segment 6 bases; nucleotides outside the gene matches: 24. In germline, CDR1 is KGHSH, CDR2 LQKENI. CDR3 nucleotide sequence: TGTGCCAGCTCCACGAAATCGATTTCCGGGACAGGGTCTTACAGCGAGCAGTACTTC. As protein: CASSTKSISGTGSYSEQYF.

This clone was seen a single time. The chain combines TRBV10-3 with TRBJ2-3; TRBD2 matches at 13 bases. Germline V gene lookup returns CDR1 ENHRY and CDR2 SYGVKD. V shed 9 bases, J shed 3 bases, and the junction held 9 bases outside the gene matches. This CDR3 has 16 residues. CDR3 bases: TGTGCCATAAGGACTAGCGGGAGTCCTACTACAGATACGCAGTATTTT. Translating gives CAIRTSGSPTTDTQYF.

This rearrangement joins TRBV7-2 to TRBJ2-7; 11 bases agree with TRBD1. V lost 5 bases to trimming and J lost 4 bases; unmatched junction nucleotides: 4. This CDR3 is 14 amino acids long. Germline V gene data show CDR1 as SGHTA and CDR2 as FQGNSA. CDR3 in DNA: TGTGCCAGCAGCGTGGGACAGGGGGGGTACGAGCAGTACTTC. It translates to CASSVGQGGYEQYF.

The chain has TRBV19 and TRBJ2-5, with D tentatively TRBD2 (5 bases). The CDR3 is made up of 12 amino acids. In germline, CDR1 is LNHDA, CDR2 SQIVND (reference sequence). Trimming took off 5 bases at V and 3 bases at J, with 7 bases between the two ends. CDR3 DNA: TGTGCCAGTAGTTACGGGGAAGAGACCCAGTACTTC. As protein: CASSYGEETQYF.

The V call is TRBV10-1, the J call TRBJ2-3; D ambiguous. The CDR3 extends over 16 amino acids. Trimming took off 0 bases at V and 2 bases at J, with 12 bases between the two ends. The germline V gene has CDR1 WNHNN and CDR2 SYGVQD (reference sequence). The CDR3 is CASSESKGSVTDTQYF. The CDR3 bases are TGCGCCAGCAGTGAGTCGAAGGGCAGCGTCACAGATACGCAGTATTTT.

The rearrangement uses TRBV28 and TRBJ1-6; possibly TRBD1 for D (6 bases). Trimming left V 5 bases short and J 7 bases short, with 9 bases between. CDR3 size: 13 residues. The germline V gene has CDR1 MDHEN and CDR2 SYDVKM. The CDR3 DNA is TGTGCCAGCAGTATTCAGGGGAATTCACCCCTCCACTTT. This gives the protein CASSIQGNSPLHF. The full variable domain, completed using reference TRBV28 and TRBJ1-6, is DVKVTQSSRYLVKRTGEKVFLECVQDMDHENMFWYRQDPGLGLRLIYFSYDVKMKEKGDIPEGYSVSREKKERFSLILESASTNQTSMYLCASSIQGNSPLHFGNGTRLTVT.

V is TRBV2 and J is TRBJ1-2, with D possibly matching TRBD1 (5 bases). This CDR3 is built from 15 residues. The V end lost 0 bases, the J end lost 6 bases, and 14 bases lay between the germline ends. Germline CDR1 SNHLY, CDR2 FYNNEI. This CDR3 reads CASSEAPGTTDGYTF. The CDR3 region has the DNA TGTGCCAGCAGTGAAGCCCCCGGGACGACCGATGGCTACACCTTC.

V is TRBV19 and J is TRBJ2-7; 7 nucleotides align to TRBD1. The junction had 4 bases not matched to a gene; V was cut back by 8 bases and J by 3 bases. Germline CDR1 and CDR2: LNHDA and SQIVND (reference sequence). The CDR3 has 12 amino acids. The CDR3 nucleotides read TGTGCCAGTGTAAGGGGGCACTACGAGCAGTACTTC. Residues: CASVRGHYEQYF.